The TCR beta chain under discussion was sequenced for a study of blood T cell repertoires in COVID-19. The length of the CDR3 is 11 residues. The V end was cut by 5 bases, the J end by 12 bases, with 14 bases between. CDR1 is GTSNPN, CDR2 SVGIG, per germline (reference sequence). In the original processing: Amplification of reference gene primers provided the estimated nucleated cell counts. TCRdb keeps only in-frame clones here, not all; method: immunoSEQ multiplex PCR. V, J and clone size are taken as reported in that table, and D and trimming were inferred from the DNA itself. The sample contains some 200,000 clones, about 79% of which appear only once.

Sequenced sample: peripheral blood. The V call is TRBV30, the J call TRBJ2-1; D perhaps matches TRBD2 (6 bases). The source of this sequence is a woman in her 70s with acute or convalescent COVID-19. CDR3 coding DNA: TGTGCCTGGGGCAGGGAGGAATGGCAGTTCTTC. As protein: CAWGREEWQFF.